The 2 T cell receptor beta chains below were found in one sample sequenced in a study of radiotherapy plus CTLA-4 blockade in lung cancer. Libraries were prepared by immunoSEQ multiplex PCR; TCRdb keeps only in-frame clonotypes and omits some of them. This table has over 60,000 clones, around 87% appearing once. Sequenced material: peripheral blood, taken from a patient treated with radiotherapy plus ipilimumab. These receptors were obtained from a human donor with non-small cell lung cancer who had stable disease on radiotherapy plus ipilimumab.

The chain recombines TRBV18 with TRBJ2-1; D is unresolved. From germline, CDR1 is KGHSH and CDR2 LQKENI. The CDR3 is 15 residues long. V was shortened by 0 bases and J by 8 bases, with 14 bases between the two germline ends. Written as DNA, the CDR3 is TGTGCCAGCTCACCACCCTCGTTGGGTACCGATGAGCAGTTCTTC. Translation: CASSPPSLGTDEQFF.

The CDR3 nucleotides read TGCGCCAGCAGCCAAGATGGTACAGTTTTCGGAGAGACCCAGTACTTC. Translation gives CASSQDGTVFGETQYF. This sequence joins TRBV4-1 and TRBJ2-5, with D hard to call. Germline CDR1 MGHRA, CDR2 YSYEKL. The ends were cut back, 0 bases at V and 4 bases at J, with 15 bases in the middle. The CDR3 loop spans 16 amino acids.